The source of this T cell receptor (beta chain) is a study of shared clonotypes between healthy human individuals. Study in general: Ranging from 18 to 49 in age, donors were two women and a few men.

Some 30,000 T cell genomes, or around 180 ng DNA, went into the sorted-subset replicate PCRs. Sequenced by immunoSEQ multiplex PCR; TCRdb stores in-frame clones only, minus some. The table lists 600,000 to 800,000 clones, approximately 72% of them singletons. With 1 base removed from V and 3 bases from J, the gap between germline ends came to 10 bases. Germline lookup yields CDR1 SGHTA and CDR2 FQGNSA. This CDR3 has 14 residues. The material sequenced was memory CD4+ T cells sorted from blood. Regarding subset: CD45RA-negative fraction. The genes are TRBV7-2 and TRBJ2-7; D is possibly TRBD1 or TRBD2 (5 bases each). The receptor was derived from a woman under 40 in good health. For the CDR3, the DNA is TGTGCCAGCAGCTTAGTAGGGGACGGCTACGAGCAGTACTTC. This encodes CASSLVGDGYEQYF. Using reference TRBV7-2 and TRBJ2-7 for the parts outside the CDR3, the full variable domain is GAGVSQSPSNKVTEKGKDVELRCDPISGHTALYWYRQSLGQGLEFLIYFQGNSAPDKSGLPSDRFSAERTGGSVSTLTIQRTQQEDSAVYLCASSLVGDGYEQYFGPGTRLTVT.